The 13 T cell receptor beta chains in this list originate from one sample, sequenced in a study of blood T cell repertoires in COVID-19. Clones were sequenced by immunoSEQ multiplex PCR, and TCRdb holds only the in-frame ones, with some missing. The sample records roughly 250,000 clones, roughly nine tenths being singletons. The sample comprised peripheral blood. These receptors all stem from a woman under 40 with COVID-19, enrolled during active disease.

The chain couples TRBV9 to TRBJ1-2; D ambiguous. The CDR3 totals 13 residues. CDR1 is SGDLS, CDR2 YYNGEE, per germline. With 4 bases removed from V and 4 bases from J, the gap between germline ends came to 11 bases. The CDR3 sequence: CASSQQFSYGYTF. The CDR3 DNA sequence: TGTGCCAGCAGCCAACAGTTTAGCTATGGCTACACCTTC.

The rearrangement links TRBV19 to TRBJ1-2; D gene uncertain. The CDR3 is made up of 13 amino acids. Germline-derived CDR1 and CDR2 are LNHDA and SQIVND (reference sequence). V lost 2 bases and J 5 bases, leaving 9 bases between the germline ends. The CDR3 protein is CASSITTGYGYTF. The CDR3 DNA reads as TGTGCCAGTAGTATAACGACGGGATATGGCTACACCTTC.

The sample holds one count of this clone. The rearrangement joins TRBV5-1 to TRBJ2-5, with TRBD2 matching over 10 bases. The germline CDR1 and CDR2 sequences are SGHRS and YFSETQ. V dropped 4 bases and J dropped 1; count of bases not matched to a gene: 7. This CDR3 spans 16 amino acids. The CDR3 DNA is TGCGCCAGCAGCGGGAAGGGACTAGCGTTCCAAGAGACCCAGTACTTC. Translating gives CASSGKGLAFQETQYF.

The chain joins TRBV3-1 (or the pseudogene TRBV3-2) to TRBJ1-6; D ambiguous. Germline CDR1 LGHDT, CDR2 YNNKEL (reference sequence). Trimming cost V 4 bases and J 8 bases, with 9 bases left between them. The CDR3 sequence is 13 residues long. CDR3: CASSPGDYSPLHF. DNA for the CDR3: TGTGCCAGCAGCCCCGGGGATTATTCACCCCTCCACTTT.

The chain recombines TRBV12-3 or TRBV12-4 with TRBJ1-2; no clear D. Trimming cost V 2 bases and J 2 bases, with 3 bases left between them. The CDR3 extends over 12 amino acids. CDR3 sequence reads: CASSLINYGYTF. CDR3 DNA sequence: TGTGCCAGCAGTTTAATAAACTATGGCTACACCTTC.

The V call is TRBV6-5, the J call TRBJ1-1; D is possibly TRBD1 (6 bases). V shed 2 bases and J shed 4 bases, with 11 bases lying between them. This CDR3 has 14 amino acids. Germline V lookup: CDR1 MNHEY, CDR2 SVGAGI. The CDR3 loop is CASSYTDRSTEAFF. In DNA form, the CDR3 reads TGTGCCAGCAGTTACACCGACAGGTCCACTGAAGCTTTCTTT.

This chain links TRBV11-2 with TRBJ2-1; unclear D gene. V was pared by 3 bases and J by 1 base, with 19 bases between. Germline V gives CDR1 SGHAT, CDR2 FQNNGV. This CDR3 has 18 residues. The CDR3 is CASSFPTRRSPSYNEQFF. The CDR3 region has the DNA TGTGCCAGCAGCTTTCCCACGCGGCGCTCCCCTTCCTACAATGAGCAGTTCTTC.

J is TRBJ2-3 and V is TRBV7-9; 14 nucleotides match TRBD2. The CDR3 contains 19 residues. V was pared by 4 bases and J by 4 bases, with 13 bases of the junction left unmatched. CDR1 is SEHNR, CDR2 FQNEAQ, per germline (reference sequence). In nucleotides, the CDR3 is TGTGCCAGCAGCTCCCTTGGACTAGCGGGGGGCCGGAGTTCAGATACGCAGTATTTT. This translates into CASSSLGLAGGRSSDTQYF.

V gene TRBV19 combines with J gene TRBJ2-4; maybe TRBD1 (6 bases). The CDR3 runs 15 residues. Germline CDR1 is LNHDA and CDR2 is SQIVND (reference sequence). V was pared by 3 bases and J by 7 bases, with 16 bases between. CDR3 region: CASSIGTGTTNIQYF. The DNA of the CDR3 is TGTGCCAGTAGTATTGGAACCGGGACAACTAACATTCAGTACTTC.

The chain employs TRBV19 and TRBJ2-1, with 12 positions matching TRBD2. Germline CDR1 is LNHDA and CDR2 is SQIVND (reference sequence). J gave up 7 bases and V 3 bases, and 4 bases lay outside the gene matches. The CDR3 length is 15 residues. The CDR3 nucleotides are TGTGCCAGTAGTATGCTAGCGGGGGGGCGTAATGAGCAGTTCTTC. This encodes CASSMLAGGRNEQFF.

This chain connects TRBV28 to TRBJ1-6; 7 nucleotides align to TRBD1. Germline CDR1 MDHEN, CDR2 SYDVKM. CDR3 length equals 15 residues. Trimming removed 6 bases from V and 6 bases from J; junction bases left unmatched: 8. This chain's CDR3 is CASRSGGSGNSPLHF. DNA for the CDR3: TGTGCCAGCAGGTCAGGGGGGTCAGGTAATTCACCCCTCCACTTT. Drawing the rest from reference TRBV28 and TRBJ1-6, the complete variable domain is DVKVTQSSRYLVKRTGEKVFLECVQDMDHENMFWYRQDPGLGLRLIYFSYDVKMKEKGDIPEGYSVSREKKERFSLILESASTNQTSMYLCASRSGGSGNSPLHFGNGTRLTVT.

The chain employs TRBV6-5 and TRBJ2-7; 8 bases map to TRBD1. This CDR3 is 15 amino acids long. In germline, CDR1 is MNHEY, CDR2 SVGAGI. V trimming: 2 bases; J trimming: 5 bases; junction bases outside the gene matches: 8. CDR3 coding DNA: TGTGCCAGCAGTTACCGTTGGACAGGGTCCCACGAGCAGTACTTC. Its translation is CASSYRWTGSHEQYF.

The rearrangement links TRBV6-1 to TRBJ1-3; no clear D. The length of the CDR3 is 15 residues. The V end lost 3 bases, the J end lost 4 bases, and 13 bases lay between the germline ends. Germline CDR1 MNHNS, CDR2 SASEGT. CDR3 region: CASSDSPNLGNTIYF. In DNA form, the CDR3 reads TGTGCCAGCAGTGATAGCCCAAATCTCGGAAACACCATATATTTT.